This passage covers 11 T cell receptor beta chains from one sample sequenced in a study of molecular identifiers for immune sequencing clone quantification. MiXCR was run by TCRdb on the PCR reads, yielding one entry per CDR3 protein. The data contain about 640,000 distinct CDR3 sequences, 20% of them singletons. The sample comprised naive CD8+ T cells from blood, with Jurkat cell RNA spiked in. Subset here: FACS-sorted CD8+CD4-CCR7+CD45RA+ naive T cells. These receptors all come from a human donor in good health. Some libraries in this study had Jurkat cell RNA spiked in.

In regard to this clonotype: This may arise from a read error, as a much more abundant clone is one base away. This chain links TRBV6-5 with TRBJ1-1; D is unresolved. The germline gives CDR1 MNHEY, CDR2 SVGAGI. CDR3 length equals 12 residues. CDR3 sequence (DNA): TGTGCCAGCGGTTATGGGAGGTCTGAAGCTTTCTTT. Its protein product is CASGYGRSEAFF.

This clonotype has just one count. It is likely a read error: a sequence one base away is far more abundant. The rearrangement links TRBV5-1 to TRBJ2-7; 9 bases agree with TRBD1. V gave up 7 bases and J gave up 1 base; unmatched junction bases: 3. Germline V gene lookup returns CDR1 SGHRS and CDR2 YFSETQ. The CDR3 is 13 amino acids. The CDR3 sequence is CASGGTGSYEQYF. In nucleotides, the CDR3 is TGCGCCAGCGGCGGGACAGGGTCCTACGAGCAGTACTTC.

This clonotype was counted many times. The chain is built from TRBV5-5 and TRBJ2-3; D is undetermined. Trimming stripped 1 base from V and 1 base from J, with 7 bases between. Germline-derived CDR1 and CDR2 are SGHKS and YYEKEE (reference sequence). The CDR3 extends over 14 amino acids. The CDR3 DNA sequence: TGTGCCAGCAGCTTGTGGCCGGGCACAGATACGCAGTATTTT. This sequence encodes CASSLWPGTDTQYF.

This clonotype was recorded at least ten times. The chain links TRBV28 to TRBJ2-7; 7 bases are a match to TRBD2. Germline V gene data show CDR1 as MDHEN and CDR2 as SYDVKM. The CDR3 totals 15 residues. Losses at the gene ends were 5 bases for V and 3 bases for J; bases not matched to a gene: 10. CDR3 DNA: TGTGCCAGCAGTCCCGTGCCCCGGGGGGACTACGAGCAGTACTTC. Amino acid sequence: CASSPVPRGDYEQYF.

This clonotype was counted many times. This sequence joins TRBV4-1 and TRBJ2-3, with 7 bases matching TRBD2. The J segment lost 6 bases and the V segment lost 4 bases, leaving 13 bases of the junction unmatched. This CDR3 has 16 amino acids. Germline V gives CDR1 MGHRA, CDR2 YSYEKL. The CDR3: CASSRIWEGPRDTQYF. CDR3 DNA: TGCGCCAGCAGCCGGATCTGGGAGGGCCCGAGGGATACGCAGTATTTT.

The chain recombines TRBV10-2 with TRBJ1-1; D uncertain. Germline loops: CDR1 WSHSY, CDR2 SAAADI. This CDR3 is built from 14 residues. The V and J ends lost 7 bases and 4 bases respectively, with 16 bases between them. CDR3 protein: CASTVAERFTEAFF. CDR3 nucleotides: TGCGCCAGCACGGTGGCAGAAAGGTTCACTGAAGCTTTCTTT.

This clonotype showed up many times. The chain has TRBV29-1 and TRBJ2-7; D is possibly TRBD1 (8 bases). V lost 6 bases to trimming and J lost 4 bases, with 19 bases between them. Germline CDR1 SQVTM, CDR2 ANQGSEA. The CDR3 is 14 residues long. The CDR3 DNA follows: TGCAGCGTCGTGAACAGGGGGGGACTTTACGAGCAGTACTTC. Residues: CSVVNRGGLYEQYF.

Comment on this clonotype: A much larger clone lies a single base off, so this may be a read error. The V gene is TRBV4-1, the J gene TRBJ2-7; D gene unclear. CDR1 and CDR2 from the germline V gene are MGHRA and YSYEKL. The CDR3 extends over 14 amino acids. V lost 1 base to trimming and J lost 7 bases, with 14 bases between them. The CDR3 DNA sequence: TGCGCCAGCAGCCAAGTTGCTTCGTCGTGGGAGCAGTACTTC. Its translation is CASSQVASSWEQYF.

There are many counts of this clonotype. The genes are TRBV2 and TRBJ2-2; D ambiguous. The ends were cut back, 4 bases at V and 3 bases at J, with 9 bases in the middle. This CDR3 is 14 amino acids long. CDR1 SNHLY and CDR2 FYNNEI come from the germline V gene. CDR3 nucleotide sequence: TGTGCCAGCAGTGTAAGCAGCTACACCGGGGAGCTGTTTTTT. Amino acids: CASSVSSYTGELFF.

The V and J genes are TRBV6-2 or TRBV6-3 and TRBJ2-7; a weak D match, TRBD2 (6 bases). The germline V gene has CDR1 MNHEY and CDR2 SVGEGT. The CDR3 consists of 14 residues. V shed 6 bases and J shed 6 bases, with 18 bases lying between them. CDR3 coding DNA: TGTGCCAGCAGCCCCCGGGACTTGGGACGCGAGCAGTACTTC. It yields the protein CASSPRDLGREQYF.

This clonotype was observed a handful of times. V gene TRBV19 combines with J gene TRBJ2-5; 7 bases fit TRBD1. Germline CDR1 reads LNHDA; CDR2 reads SQIVND (reference sequence). CDR3 length equals 15 residues. J gave up 0 bases and V 5 bases, and 6 bases lay outside the gene matches. CDR3 residues: CASSSETGNQETQYF. The CDR3 DNA is TGTGCCAGTAGTTCTGAGACAGGGAACCAAGAGACCCAGTACTTC.